These 4 T cell receptor beta chains came from one sample sequenced in a study of T-cell reconstitution after alpha-beta-depleted transplantation in children. Preparing the TCRbeta library involved the use of unique molecular identifiers. TCRdb called the PCR reads again in MiXCR, with one record for every CDR3 protein. The sample has over 45,000 distinct CDR3 sequences, roughly 45% seen once. The starting material was PBMCs, mostly from graft donor cells, obtained 360 days after TCRalphabeta/CD19-depleted stem cell transplant. The source of these receptors is a male patient aged 10 to 17 who had a stem cell transplant for acute lymphoblastic leukemia, so the T cells may come from the graft donor.

The rearrangement uses TRBV6-1 and TRBJ2-7; 7 bases fit TRBD1. This CDR3 has 13 residues. Losses at the gene ends were 6 bases for V and 3 bases for J; bases not matched to a gene: 5. Germline-derived CDR1 and CDR2 are MNHNS and SASEGT. The CDR3 nucleotides are TGTGCCAGCAGGGGGGACAGCCTCTACGAGCAGTACTTC. Translating it yields CASRGDSLYEQYF.

This clonotype has more than one count but fewer than ten. The V call is TRBV12-3 or TRBV12-4, the J call TRBJ1-5; D possibly corresponds to TRBD1 (6 bases). The ends were cut back, 1 base at V and 4 bases at J, with 8 bases in the middle. The CDR3 consists of 14 residues. The CDR3 is CASSLETGNQPQHF. The CDR3 region has the DNA TGTGCCAGCAGTTTAGAGACAGGTAATCAGCCCCAGCATTTT.

The chain links TRBV7-2 to TRBJ2-5; D uncertain. The CDR3 length is 13 residues. Trimming removed 1 base from V and 3 bases from J, with 6 bases in between. In germline, CDR1 is SGHTA, CDR2 FQGNSA. For the CDR3, the DNA is TGTGCCAGCAGCTTAGTTCGGGAAGAGACCCAGTACTTC. The encoded protein is CASSLVREETQYF.

This clonotype was seen a few times. V usage is TRBV7-6 and J usage is TRBJ2-3; tentative D call: TRBD1 (6 bases). The CDR3 sequence is 17 residues long. Trimming cost V 5 bases and J 0 bases, with 18 bases left between them. Germline V CDR1 and CDR2: SGHVS, FNYEAQ. The DNA for the CDR3 is TGTGCCAGCAGCAACCCATACCGACAGGAGAGCACAGATACGCAGTATTTT. Its protein product is CASSNPYRQESTDTQYF.